A selection of T cell receptor beta chains follows, all from one sample in a study of OX40 agonist ivuxolimab in advanced cancers. Using immunoSEQ multiplex PCR, the repertoire was profiled, and TCRdb retains in-frame clones only, with some absent. The table includes tens of thousands of clones, 85% to 90% detected once. This specimen consisted of CD4+ or CD8+ T cells sorted from blood, obtained in a trial of the OX40 agonist ivuxolimab. The receptors were gathered from an adult with an advanced solid tumor such as melanoma, head and neck, liver or kidney cancer. Each CDR3 is given with its conserved first and last residue.

CDR3aa	j_gene	len	v_gene
CASSPGGLAGVDNEQFF	TRBJ2-1	17	TRBV4-2
CASSQVSPRQGRAEMNTEAFF	TRBJ1-1	21	TRBV4-2
CASSFPPSWDGGWYEQYF	TRBJ2-7	18	TRBV28
CASSLLSGNEQYF	TRBJ2-7	13	TRBV28
CASSESGAIDYGYTF	TRBJ1-2	15	TRBV6-4
CASSLEVDSDEQYF	TRBJ2-7	14	TRBV27
CASSGLNYGYTF	TRBJ1-2	12	TRBV6-1
CASSYEAGGTDTQYF	TRBJ2-3	15	TRBV6-6
CASRVAGGSEKLFF	TRBJ1-4	14	TRBV27
CASSLDLAGYNEQFF	TRBJ2-1	15	TRBV11-2
CASSYKRGVKETQYF	TRBJ2-5	15	TRBV6-6
CASSLGLLTGELFF	TRBJ2-2	14	TRBV5-1
CASSYSGDRYGYTF	TRBJ1-2	14	TRBV6-5
CASRDDGALGYTF	TRBJ1-2	13	TRBV7-9
CASSFLAGYNEQFF	TRBJ2-1	14	TRBV7-2
CASSPRTEMNTEAFF	TRBJ1-1	15	TRBV18
CASSLRAGRGETQYF	TRBJ2-5	15	TRBV7-7
CASSLVGRGPTRAYNEQFF	TRBJ2-1	19	TRBV7-9
CASGGTVLNEKLFF	TRBJ1-4	14	TRBV6-1
CASRGFREIGGETQYF	TRBJ2-5	16	TRBV19
CASRDVRDPEAFF	TRBJ1-1	13	TRBV7-9
CASRPGGRGTEAFF	TRBJ1-1	14	TRBV13
CASTSSGTGSYEQYF	TRBJ2-7	15	TRBV2
CASSLGGRIYNEQFF	TRBJ2-1	15	TRBV5-6
CSVLEGWAGANVLTF	TRBJ2-6	15	TRBV29-1
CASSDPGTGTTNEKLFF	TRBJ1-4	17	TRBV6-1
CASLAKGHWNTGELFF	TRBJ2-2	16	TRBV5-5
CASGQLKGTMNTEAFF	TRBJ1-1	16	TRBV12-5
CASSDWDRSGLDEQFF	TRBJ2-1	16	TRBV19
CASSHRDSSYEQYF	TRBJ2-7	14	TRBV4-1
CASSHPGVKAEAFF	TRBJ1-1	14	TRBV4-1
CASSQGNIQYF	TRBJ2-4	11	TRBV27